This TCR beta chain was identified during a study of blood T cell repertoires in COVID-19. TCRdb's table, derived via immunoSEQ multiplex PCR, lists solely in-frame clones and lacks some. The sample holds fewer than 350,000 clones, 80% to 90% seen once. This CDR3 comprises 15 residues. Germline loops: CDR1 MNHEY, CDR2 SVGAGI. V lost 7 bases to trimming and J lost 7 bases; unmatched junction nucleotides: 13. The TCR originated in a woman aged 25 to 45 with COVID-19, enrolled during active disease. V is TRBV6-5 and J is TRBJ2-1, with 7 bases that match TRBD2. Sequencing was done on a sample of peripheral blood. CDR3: CASNPLRRGWNEQFF. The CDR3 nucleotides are TGTGCCAGCAATCCCCTGCGGCGGGGGTGGAATGAGCAGTTCTTC.